This paragraph covers one T cell receptor (beta chain) sequence. This sample was included in a study of blood T cell repertoires in COVID-19. Profiling relied on immunoSEQ multiplex PCR, and the TCRdb table lists in-frame clones only, not all of them. The repertoire has under 250,000 clones, about 85% of them found once; the top ten carry around 5.5%. This CDR3 spans 16 amino acids. The ends were cut back, 1 base at V and 4 bases at J, with 16 bases in the middle. Germline V CDR1 and CDR2: LNHNV, YYDKDF (reference sequence). This chain joins TRBV15 and TRBJ1-2, with a possible D match to TRBD1 (5 bases). This sequence originates from a woman aged 55-70 years who had recovered from COVID-19. Input material: peripheral blood. The CDR3 bases are TGTGCCACCAGCAGAGGTAGACAGCCCAATGTCTATGGCTACACCTTC. Translating gives CATSRGRQPNVYGYTF.